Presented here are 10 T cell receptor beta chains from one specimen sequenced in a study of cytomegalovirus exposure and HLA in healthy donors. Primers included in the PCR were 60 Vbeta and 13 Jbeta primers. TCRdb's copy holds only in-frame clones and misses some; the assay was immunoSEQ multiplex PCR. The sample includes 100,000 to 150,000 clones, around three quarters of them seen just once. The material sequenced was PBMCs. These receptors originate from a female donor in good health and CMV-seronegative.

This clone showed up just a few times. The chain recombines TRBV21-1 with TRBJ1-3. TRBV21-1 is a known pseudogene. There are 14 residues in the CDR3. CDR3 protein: CASSKPRVGNTIYF. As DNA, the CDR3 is TGTGCCAGCAGCAAGCCGAGGGTAGGAAACACCATATATTTT.

Here the CDR3 DNA reads TGTGCCAGCAGGAGGGACAGGGGCCCAGATACGCAGTATTTT. It codes for CASRRDRGPDTQYF. The chain is built from TRBV6-1 and TRBJ2-3, with 10 bases that match TRBD1. Trimming at V came to 6 bases and at J to 4 bases, leaving 4 bases not matched to a gene. Germline V gives CDR1 MNHNS, CDR2 SASEGT. There are 14 residues in the CDR3.

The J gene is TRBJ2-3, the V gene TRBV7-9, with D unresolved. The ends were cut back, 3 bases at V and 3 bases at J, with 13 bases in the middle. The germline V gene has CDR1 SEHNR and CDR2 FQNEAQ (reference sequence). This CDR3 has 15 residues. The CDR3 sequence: CASSFAYPKTDTQYF. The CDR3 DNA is TGTGCCAGCAGCTTCGCCTACCCCAAGACAGATACGCAGTATTTT.

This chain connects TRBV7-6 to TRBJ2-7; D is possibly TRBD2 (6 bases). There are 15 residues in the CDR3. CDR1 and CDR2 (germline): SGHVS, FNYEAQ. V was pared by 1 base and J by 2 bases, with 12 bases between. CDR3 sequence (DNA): TGTGCCAGCAGCTTAGGAGGAGGGTCAGCCTACGAGCAGTACTTC. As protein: CASSLGGGSAYEQYF.

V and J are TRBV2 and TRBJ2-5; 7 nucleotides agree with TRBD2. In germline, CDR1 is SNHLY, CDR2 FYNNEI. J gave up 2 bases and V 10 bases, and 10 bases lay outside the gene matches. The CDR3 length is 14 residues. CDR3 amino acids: CAIGEGTIQETQYF. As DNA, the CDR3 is TGTGCCATAGGGGAGGGGACTATACAAGAGACCCAGTACTTC.

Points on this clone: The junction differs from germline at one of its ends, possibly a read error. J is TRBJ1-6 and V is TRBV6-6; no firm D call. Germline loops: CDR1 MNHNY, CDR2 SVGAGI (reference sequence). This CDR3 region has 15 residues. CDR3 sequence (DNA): TGTGCCAGCAGTTTTTCCGGGTCCTCTAATTCACCCCTCCACTTT. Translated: CASSFSGSSNSPLHF.

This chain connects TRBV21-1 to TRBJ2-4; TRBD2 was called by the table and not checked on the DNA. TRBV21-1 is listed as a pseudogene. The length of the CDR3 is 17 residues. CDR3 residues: CASSKALADLAKNIQYF. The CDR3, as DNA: TGTGCCAGCAGCAAAGCCCTAGCGGACCTAGCCAAAAACATTCAGTACTTC.

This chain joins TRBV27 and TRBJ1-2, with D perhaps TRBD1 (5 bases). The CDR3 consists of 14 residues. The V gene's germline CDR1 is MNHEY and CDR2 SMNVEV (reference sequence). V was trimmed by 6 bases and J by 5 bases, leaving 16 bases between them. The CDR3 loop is CASRAWGGDYGYTF. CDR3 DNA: TGTGCCAGCAGGGCCTGGGGGGGGGATTATGGCTACACCTTC.

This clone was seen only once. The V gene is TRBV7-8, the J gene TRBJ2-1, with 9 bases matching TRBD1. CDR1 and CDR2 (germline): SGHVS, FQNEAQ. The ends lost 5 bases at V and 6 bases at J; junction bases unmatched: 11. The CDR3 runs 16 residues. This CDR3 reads CASSPRRDRAGNEQFF. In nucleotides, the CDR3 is TGTGCCAGCAGCCCAAGACGGGACAGGGCAGGCAATGAGCAGTTCTTC.

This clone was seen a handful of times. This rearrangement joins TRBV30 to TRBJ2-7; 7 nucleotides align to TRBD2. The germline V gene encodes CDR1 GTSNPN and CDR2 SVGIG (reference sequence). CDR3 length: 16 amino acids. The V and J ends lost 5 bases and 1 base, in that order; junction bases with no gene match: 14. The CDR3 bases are TGTGCCTGGGAGGCTCCCGGGCGGGGAGGGTCCTACGAGCAGTACTTC. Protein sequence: CAWEAPGRGGSYEQYF.